The 26 T cell receptor beta chains reported below all come from one sample, sequenced in a study of immune reconstitution after stem cell transplant in scleroderma (dated by TCRdb to about 2017). Libraries were made using RT-PCR. Instrument used: Illumina MiSeq. TCRdb trimmed the raw reads at Q25, called clones with MiXCR and kept productive beta chains. Every entry covers one CDR3 protein and lists the most common genes and DNA from its rows. The sample records thousands of distinct CDR3 sequences, 6.4% of which are singletons. The ten largest make up less than 30% of the sample. The specimen was obtained before or after autologous hematopoietic stem cell transplantation (not recorded which). All receptors come from a female donor with systemic sclerosis.

This clonotype qualifies as medium-sized. The chain recombines TRBV10-1 with TRBJ2-3; perhaps D is TRBD1 or TRBD2 (5 bases each). V dropped 5 bases and J dropped 4 bases, with 13 bases sitting between them. CDR1 is WNHNN and CDR2 is SYGVQD in the germline V gene (reference sequence). This CDR3 region has 14 residues. CDR3 region: CASSPWGSPDTQYF. Here the CDR3 DNA reads TGCGCCAGCAGTCCGTGGGGGAGCCCAGATACGCAGTATTTT.

By share, this clonotype counts as medium-sized. The J gene is TRBJ1-1, the V gene TRBV14; D unresolved. The CDR3 runs to 14 residues. Looked up from germline, CDR1 is SGHDN and CDR2 is FVKESK. V was shortened by 3 bases and J by 3 bases, with 11 bases between the two germline ends. The CDR3 DNA reads as TGTGCCAGCAGCCAGCGGGTTGGGGACACTGAAGCTTTCTTT. Its translation: CASSQRVGDTEAFF.

This clonotype counts as medium-sized. This rearrangement joins TRBV20-1 to TRBJ2-7; TRBD1 matches at 10 bases. The CDR3 extends over 12 amino acids. CDR1 DFQATT and CDR2 SNEGSKA come from the germline V gene (reference sequence). The DNA of the CDR3 is TGCAGCTCACGGACAGGGGGCTACGAGCAGTACTTC. It is translated as CSSRTGGYEQYF.

This clonotype was counted a single time. The chain joins TRBV27 to TRBJ2-3; D not certain. The CDR3 runs 15 residues. Germline assignment: CDR1 MNHEY and CDR2 SMNVEV (reference sequence). V gave up 2 bases and J gave up 0 bases, with 9 bases separating them. CDR3 DNA sequence: TGTGCCAGCAGTTTAGGTTCCGGCAGCACAGATACGCAGTATTTT. It is translated as CASSLGSGSTDTQYF.

This clonotype is classed as large. CDR3 sequence (DNA): TGCAGTGCCTCCTCGGATGGGGACACTGAAGCTTTCTTT. This encodes CSASSDGDTEAFF. This sequence joins TRBV20-1 and TRBJ1-1; D not certain. CDR1 and CDR2 (germline): DFQATT, SNEGSKA (reference sequence). This CDR3 has 13 amino acids. V was pared by 6 bases and J by 3 bases, with 14 bases between.

This clonotype is labeled large (0.1 to 1%). The chain links TRBV29-1 to TRBJ2-1, with D tentatively TRBD1 or TRBD2 (5 bases each). Between the trimmed V and J ends, which lost 4 bases and 8 bases, there was a span of 15 bases. Germline V CDR1 and CDR2: SQVTM, ANQGSEA. This CDR3 spans 13 amino acids. For the CDR3, the DNA is TGCAGCGTTGCTGACCTTCGAGGGGATGAGCAGTTCTTC. Translating gives CSVADLRGDEQFF.

This clonotype has only a few counts. The V call is TRBV20-1, the J call TRBJ1-2; 8 positions match TRBD1. The CDR3 is 14 amino acids. Per the germline V gene, CDR1 is DFQATT and CDR2 is SNEGSKA (reference sequence). Germline trimming cut 5 bases from V and 7 bases from J; bases unmatched to any gene: 12. The CDR3 DNA is TGCAGTGCTCGCCGGGACAGGCCAGGTGGTGGCTACACCTTC. It codes for CSARRDRPGGGYTF.

This clonotype is medium-sized (0.01 to 0.1%) by share. The chain carries TRBV5-1 and TRBJ2-7; maybe TRBD2 (5 bases). The V end was cut by 4 bases, the J end by 5 bases, with 19 bases between. Germline CDR1 and CDR2: SGHRS and YFSETQ. CDR3 size: 15 residues. Written as DNA, the CDR3 is TGCGCCAGCAGCCCTTCCACAGAGGGCGGCGACGAGCAGTACTTC. Protein product: CASSPSTEGGDEQYF.

In this sample, this clonotype is medium-sized (0.01 to 0.1%). The chain recombines TRBV6-6 with TRBJ2-5; TRBD2 is a possible D gene (6 bases). The V end was cut by 0 bases, the J end by 8 bases, with 16 bases between. From germline, CDR1 is MNHNY and CDR2 SVGAGI (reference sequence). The CDR3 extends over 15 amino acids. The CDR3 here is CASSYSTRGAGTQYF. Here the CDR3 DNA reads TGTGCCAGCAGTTACTCGACTCGCGGGGCAGGAACCCAGTACTTC.

To note about this clonotype: A much larger clone lies a single base off, so this may be a read error. The gene calls are TRBV19 and TRBJ1-1; D unclear. CDR3 length: 17 amino acids. Per the germline V gene, CDR1 is LNHDA and CDR2 is SQIVND (reference sequence). The V end was cut by 4 bases, the J end by 7 bases, with 25 bases between. CDR3 coding DNA: TGTGCCAGTAGTACCTCTTCAGGTAGCGTAGGTCCCCGTGAAGCTTTCTTT. Its translation: CASSTSSGSVGPREAFF.

This clonotype was observed a handful of times. The V and J genes are TRBV29-1 and TRBJ2-7; D is ambiguous. Trimming left V 4 bases short and J 6 bases short, with 13 bases between. The CDR3 length is 12 residues. In germline, CDR1 is SQVTM, CDR2 ANQGSEA. The CDR3 reads CSVGSVQAEQYF. CDR3 DNA sequence: TGCAGCGTTGGGTCAGTCCAAGCCGAGCAGTACTTC.

The V call is TRBV20-1, the J call TRBJ2-1; 9 nucleotides align to TRBD2. This CDR3 comprises 17 residues. Germline loops: CDR1 DFQATT, CDR2 SNEGSKA (reference sequence). Trimming cost V 0 bases and J 5 bases; bases outside gene matches: 11. As DNA, the CDR3 is TGCAGTGCTAGAGATTCCCAGCTAGCGGGACCGAACAATGAGCAGTTCTTC. Translation gives CSARDSQLAGPNNEQFF.

This clonotype is labeled as medium-sized. The chain links TRBV28 to TRBJ1-5, with D unresolved. Germline V gene sequence: CDR1 MDHEN, CDR2 SYDVKM. CDR3 length: 12 residues. Trimming removed 1 base at V and 10 bases at J, with 8 bases between. CDR3 protein: CASSLYWGPQHF. CDR3 DNA sequence: TGTGCCAGCAGTTTATATTGGGGTCCCCAGCATTTT.

The chain uses TRBV19 and TRBJ1-1; D perhaps matches TRBD1 (5 bases). The CDR3 has 16 amino acids. The V end was cut by 6 bases, the J end by 6 bases, with 23 bases between. Germline CDR1 and CDR2: LNHDA and SQIVND (reference sequence). The CDR3 region has the DNA TGTGCCAGTAGGTCTTGGGGCCCTCGAGGGACGGCTGAAGCTTTCTTT. Protein: CASRSWGPRGTAEAFF.

With respect to this clonotype: Being one base from a much bigger clone, this may be a read error. J is TRBJ2-1 and V is TRBV7-2; 8 positions agree with TRBD2. V was clipped by 2 bases and J by 5 bases; unmatched bases: 8. Per the germline V gene, CDR1 is SGHTA and CDR2 is FQGNSA. The CDR3 covers 16 residues. This CDR3 reads CASSLLLAETDNEQFF. CDR3 nucleotides: TGTGCCAGCAGCTTATTACTAGCGGAGACCGACAATGAGCAGTTCTTC.

By sample share, this clonotype is medium-sized. This sequence joins TRBV6-2 or TRBV6-3 and TRBJ2-1; D unresolved. The germline V and J ends were trimmed by 0 bases and 8 bases, with 5 bases remaining between them. Per the germline V gene, CDR1 is MNHEY and CDR2 is SVGEGT. The CDR3 has 12 residues. CDR3 in amino acids: CASSYSLDEQFF. The DNA for the CDR3 is TGTGCCAGCAGTTACTCGCTAGATGAGCAGTTCTTC.

This clonotype is medium-sized within its sample. V gene TRBV9 combines with J gene TRBJ1-2; D perhaps matches TRBD1 (5 bases). Trimming removed 0 bases from V and 7 bases from J, with 7 bases in between. The germline gives CDR1 SGDLS, CDR2 YYNGEE. The CDR3 consists of 12 residues. The CDR3 sequence is CASSVVGGGYTF. Written as DNA, the CDR3 is TGTGCCAGCAGCGTAGTTGGGGGTGGCTACACCTTC.

Within the sample, this clonotype is medium-sized. The J gene is TRBJ1-1, the V gene TRBV7-3; TRBD1 aligns across 11 bases. After removal of 5 bases from V and 8 bases from J, the junction contained 10 bases not matched to a gene. Germline V gene data show CDR1 as SGHTA and CDR2 as FQGTGA. There are 15 residues in the CDR3. The CDR3 nucleotides are TGTGCCAGCAGCCCGTACCCGGGACAGGGGGTGGAAGCTTTCTTT. This encodes CASSPYPGQGVEAFF.

This clonotype is classed as medium-sized. The rearrangement joins TRBV20-1 to TRBJ2-5; D is uncertain. The germline V gene encodes CDR1 DFQATT and CDR2 SNEGSKA (reference sequence). This CDR3 spans 11 amino acids. Trimming stripped 1 base from V and 2 bases from J, with 2 bases between. The CDR3 DNA reads TGCAGTGCTAGAGGGCAAGAGACCCAGTACTTC. Residues: CSARGQETQYF.

By share, this clonotype ranks as medium-sized. CDR3 sequence reads: CATTWSTEAFF. The CDR3 DNA reads TGTGCCACCACTTGGAGCACTGAAGCTTTCTTT. The rearrangement links TRBV6-2 or TRBV6-3 to TRBJ1-1, with no clear D. Germline CDR1 and CDR2: MNHEY and SVGEGT. V was pared by 10 bases and J by 4 bases, with 10 bases between. The CDR3 is 11 amino acids.

The V call is TRBV29-1, the J call TRBJ2-1, with 9 bases fitting TRBD1. This CDR3 is 16 amino acids long. V lost 3 bases, J lost 10 bases, and 16 bases stayed unmatched. Germline V CDR1 and CDR2: SQVTM, ANQGSEA. CDR3 region: CSVDWGQGTASWEQFF. In DNA form, the CDR3 reads TGCAGCGTTGACTGGGGACAGGGTACCGCCAGCTGGGAGCAGTTCTTC.

This clonotype was observed a single time. The genes are TRBV19 and TRBJ1-4, with D maybe TRBD1 (5 bases). The CDR3 is 15 amino acids. Germline V gives CDR1 LNHDA, CDR2 SQIVND (reference sequence). V was pared by 2 bases and J by 8 bases, with 15 bases between. The CDR3 nucleotides are TGTGCCAGTAGTATAATGAGGGGTCAGGGAGAAAAACTGTTTTTT. This translates into CASSIMRGQGEKLFF.

This clonotype is medium-sized. V and J are TRBV7-3 and TRBJ2-3, with a tentative D call TRBD2 (6 bases). This CDR3 has 16 amino acids. Germline lookup yields CDR1 SGHTA and CDR2 FQGTGA. V dropped 5 bases and J dropped 6 bases, with 21 bases sitting between them. CDR3 residues: CASSPTPGVRNDTQYF. CDR3 nucleotide sequence: TGTGCCAGCAGCCCCACCCCGGGGGTCCGGAACGATACGCAGTATTTT.

By share of the sample, this clonotype is medium-sized (0.01 to 0.1%). The gene calls are TRBV10-3 and TRBJ2-3; 10 nucleotides match TRBD2. This CDR3 has 15 amino acids. Trimming removed 6 bases from V and 5 bases from J; junction bases left unmatched: 8. Germline CDR1 and CDR2: ENHRY and SYGVKD. The CDR3 DNA is TGTGCCATCAGGGTGGAGCGGGAGGGCCTAGATACGCAGTATTTT. Translating gives CAIRVEREGLDTQYF.

This clonotype was recorded a few times. The CDR3 DNA reads as TGCAGCGTCTACGGACAGGGAGGAAACACCATATATTTT. Its translation: CSVYGQGGNTIYF. The chain joins TRBV29-1 to TRBJ1-3, with 8 bases that match TRBD1. Looked up from germline, CDR1 is SQVTM and CDR2 is ANQGSEA. V trimming: 6 bases; J trimming: 4 bases; junction bases outside the gene matches: 5. The CDR3 is 13 residues long.

This clonotype was counted only a few times. The chain joins TRBV29-1 to TRBJ2-2, with TRBD1 matching 8 bases. CDR1 SQVTM and CDR2 ANQGSEA come from the germline V gene. The CDR3 spans 15 residues. V dropped 4 bases and J dropped 6; count of bases not matched to a gene: 10. CDR3 DNA: TGCAGCGTTGGCCTAACCGGGACAGGCGCCGGGGAGCTGTTTTTT. Amino acids: CSVGLTGTGAGELFF.